The rows below give T cell receptor beta chains drawn from one sample of a study of control samples from healthy donors and cancer patients. Assay used: immunoSEQ multiplex PCR; TCRdb lists only in-frame clones, some missing. This table holds approximately 28,000 clones, 90% to 95% found once. The sample taken for sequencing was PBMCs. The receptor source for this set is a man aged 50 or older with lung cancer. The CDR3 runs from the conserved cysteine through the conserved F or W. D genes are given only for firm matches. Part of the rows lack a size; the others show once, few, many or a class for expanded clones.

CDR3 length	clone size	J gene	D gene	V gene	CDR3 DNA	CDR3 protein
14	.	TRBJ2-2	TRBD1	TRBV30	TGTGCCTGGAGATCTGCAGGGGGAACCGGGGAGCTGTTTTTT	CAWRSAGGTGELFF
13	.	TRBJ1-6	.	TRBV12-3/TRBV12-4	TGTGCCAGCGGGGGCTCCTATAATTCACCCCTCCACTTT	CASGGSYNSPLHF
11	.	TRBJ2-2	.	TRBV7-2	TGTGCCAGCAGCTTTTACGGGGAGCTGTTTTTT	CASSFYGELFF
14	.	TRBJ2-4	TRBD2	TRBV29-1	TGCAGCGTTGAAAGCGGGCTAGCGGGGGGCATTCAGTACTTC	CSVESGLAGGIQYF
16	.	TRBJ1-6	.	TRBV28	TGTGCCAGCAGTCCCGTTCCGGGGTCAAATAATTCACCCCTCCACTTT	CASSPVPGSNNSPLHF
14	.	TRBJ2-7	TRBD1	TRBV10-3	TGTGCCATCAGTTACCGGGACAGGGGTGGCGAGCAGTACTTC	CAISYRDRGGEQYF
14	.	TRBJ1-2	TRBD1	TRBV6-5	TGTGCCAGCAAATTACAGGGGCCTCTCTATGGCTACACCTTC	CASKLQGPLYGYTF
15	.	TRBJ1-2	.	TRBV14	TGTGCCAGCAGCCAAGAGGACGGCTTTATCTATGGCTACACCTTC	CASSQEDGFIYGYTF
14	.	TRBJ1-1	TRBD1	TRBV6-5	TGTGCCAGCAGTTACTACAGGGGGAACACTGAAGCTTTCTTT	CASSYYRGNTEAFF
11	.	TRBJ1-1	.	TRBV6-2/TRBV6-3	TGTGCCAGCAGTCGGCGACAAGAAGCTTTCTTT	CASSRRQEAFF
14	.	TRBJ1-5	TRBD1	TRBV7-2	TGTGCCAGCAGAGGTACAGGGGCGGATCAGCCCCAGCATTTT	CASRGTGADQPQHF
15	.	TRBJ2-7	.	TRBV5-4	TGTGCCAGCAGCCCGCGCCCCGCCAGGCCCTACGAGCAGTACTTC	CASSPRPARPYEQYF
15	.	TRBJ2-5	.	TRBV9	TGTGCCAGCAGCGTAGCTACGAGGGCTCAAGAGACCCAGTACTTC	CASSVATRAQETQYF
13	.	TRBJ2-3	TRBD1	TRBV10-3	TGTGCCACCCTGGGACAGGGCACAGATACGCAGTATTTT	CATLGQGTDTQYF
16	.	TRBJ2-7	TRBD1	TRBV10-3	TGTGCCATCGGGCAGAGCTCCGGGACAGGGTTCAACGAGCAGTACTTC	CAIGQSSGTGFNEQYF
15	.	TRBJ2-2	.	TRBV7-6	TGTGCCAGCAGCTTAGCGTGGGGAAACACCGGGGAGCTGTTTTTT	CASSLAWGNTGELFF
15	.	TRBJ2-2	.	TRBV11-2	TGTGCCAGCGGAACCCCGGGATCTATCGCCGGGGAGCTGTTTTTT	CASGTPGSIAGELFF
15	.	TRBJ2-7	.	TRBV11-2	TGTGCCAGCAGCTTAGGAGTCAGGAGCTCCTACGAGCAGTACTTC	CASSLGVRSSYEQYF
16	once	TRBJ1-1	.	TRBV7-9	TGTGCCAGCAGCTTAGGGAACAGGCCGAGGAACACTGAAGCTTTCTTT	CASSLGNRPRNTEAFF
13	.	TRBJ2-3	.	TRBV6-4	TGTGCCAGCAGTGACGACCGCACAGATACGCAGTATTTT	CASSDDRTDTQYF
14	.	TRBJ2-1	TRBD2	TRBV7-2	TGTGCCAGCAGCCCCCGTTCAACGGGGGGGAGGGAGTTCTTC	CASSPRSTGGREFF
15	.	TRBJ2-3	.	TRBV5-1	TGCGCCAGCAGCTTGGGTCTAGCGTCCGCAGATACGCAGTATTTT	CASSLGLASADTQYF
12	.	TRBJ1-2	.	TRBV28	TGTGCCAGCAGTTTCAGGGTGGGTGGCTACACCTTC	CASSFRVGGYTF
15	.	TRBJ1-5	.	TRBV9	TGTGCCAGCAGCCGGGACCTAAGAGGCAATCAGCCCCAGCATTTT	CASSRDLRGNQPQHF
12	.	TRBJ2-3	.	TRBV7-3	TGTGCCAGCAGCTTCTTCGGAGATACGCAGTATTTT	CASSFFGDTQYF
16	.	TRBJ2-1	.	TRBV18	TGTGCCAGCTCACCAACCGGACTGACTTCCTACAATGAGCAGTTCTTC	CASSPTGLTSYNEQFF
15	.	TRBJ2-6	.	TRBV7-2	TGTGCCAGCGGACAGAGTGTCTCTGGGGCCAACGTCCTGACTTTC	CASGQSVSGANVLTF
15	.	TRBJ2-1	.	TRBV23-1	TGCGCCAGCAGTCCTGACAAAAGAGGCTACAATGAGCAGTTCTTC	CASSPDKRGYNEQFF
16	.	TRBJ2-3	TRBD2	TRBV9	TGTGCCAGCAGCTCCCGGGGGGACTTTAGCACAGATACGCAGTATTTT	CASSSRGDFSTDTQYF
13	few	TRBJ1-2	.	TRBV7-2	TGTGCCAGCAGCTCCGGGGGGCCCTATGGCTACACCTTC	CASSSGGPYGYTF
15	.	TRBJ1-5	TRBD1	TRBV9	TGTGCCAGCAGCAAATCCGGGACAGCTAATCAGCCCCAGCATTTT	CASSKSGTANQPQHF
18	.	TRBJ2-6	.	TRBV14	TGTGCCAGCAGCCAAGAAAGACGGTTCGTCTCTGGGGCCAACGTCCTGACTTTC	CASSQERRFVSGANVLTF
14	.	TRBJ2-7	.	TRBV6-1	TGTGCCAGCAGTGAAGTACGAGTTACCTACGAGCAGTACTTC	CASSEVRVTYEQYF
13	.	TRBJ2-2	.	TRBV6-5	TGTGCCAGCAGTTACAAATCGACCGGGGAGCTGTTTTTT	CASSYKSTGELFF
14	once	TRBJ2-3	.	TRBV6-1	TGTGCCAGCAGTGAAGCGCCGGGGATGGATACGCAGTATTTT	CASSEAPGMDTQYF
17	.	TRBJ2-1	.	TRBV5-1	TGCGCCAGCAGCGCCCTAGGTGGGGAGAGTTTTAGCAATGAGCAGTTCTTC	CASSALGGESFSNEQFF
13	once	TRBJ2-3	.	TRBV18	TGTGCCAGCTCACCACCAAGCACAGATACGCAGTATTTT	CASSPPSTDTQYF
14	.	TRBJ1-6	.	TRBV30	TGTGCCTGGAGTGAGGGAGGGGATAATTCACCCCTCCACTTT	CAWSEGGDNSPLHF
15	.	TRBJ1-1	.	TRBV6-2/TRBV6-3	TGTGCCAGCAGTGGCCCAAACGGGGCGCGCACTGAAGCTTTCTTT	CASSGPNGARTEAFF
16	.	TRBJ2-5	TRBD1	TRBV7-2	TGTGCCAGCAGCTTACCTAATTCCGGGACAGGGGAGACCCAGTACTTC	CASSLPNSGTGETQYF
16	.	TRBJ2-5	.	TRBV9	TGTGCCAGCAGCGTAGGAGATTCGGGGGCCGGAGAGACCCAGTACTTC	CASSVGDSGAGETQYF
12	once	TRBJ2-3	.	TRBV3-1/TRBV3-2	TGTGCCAGCAGCCACAGCACAGATACGCAGTATTTT	CASSHSTDTQYF